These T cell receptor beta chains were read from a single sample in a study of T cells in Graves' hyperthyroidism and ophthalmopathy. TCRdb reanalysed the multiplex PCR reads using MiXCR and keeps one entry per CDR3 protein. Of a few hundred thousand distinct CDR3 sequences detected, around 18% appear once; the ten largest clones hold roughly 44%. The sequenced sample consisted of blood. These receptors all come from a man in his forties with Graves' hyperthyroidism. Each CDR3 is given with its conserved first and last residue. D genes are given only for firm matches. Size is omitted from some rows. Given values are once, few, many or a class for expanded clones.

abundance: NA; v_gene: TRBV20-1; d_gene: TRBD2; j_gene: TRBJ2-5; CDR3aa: CSAPGLAGRNWQETQYF; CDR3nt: TGCAGTGCCCCGGGACTAGCGGGGAGGAATTGGCAAGAGACCCAGTACTTC
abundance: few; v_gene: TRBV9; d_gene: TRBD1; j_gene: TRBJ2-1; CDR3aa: CASSARGSGDEQFF; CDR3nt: TGTGCCAGCAGCGCCAGGGGGTCCGGGGATGAGCAGTTCTTC
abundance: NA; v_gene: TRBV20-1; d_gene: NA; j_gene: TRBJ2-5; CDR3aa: CSARAGPIETQYF; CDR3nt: TGCAGTGCTAGAGCTGGGCCTATCGAGACCCAGTACTTC
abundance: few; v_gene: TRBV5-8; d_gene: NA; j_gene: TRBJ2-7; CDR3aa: CASSSGHRGAYEQYF; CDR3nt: TGTGCCAGCAGCTCGGGACACCGGGGGGCTTACGAGCAGTACTTC
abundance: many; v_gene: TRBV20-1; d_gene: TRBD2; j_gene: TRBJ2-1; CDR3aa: CSASQAALAGFNEQFF; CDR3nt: TGCAGTGCTAGTCAGGCGGCACTAGCGGGCTTCAATGAGCAGTTCTTC
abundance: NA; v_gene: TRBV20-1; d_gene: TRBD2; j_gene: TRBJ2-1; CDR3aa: CSASGGLAGGPGEQFF; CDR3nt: TGCAGTGCTAGCGGCGGACTAGCGGGGGGGCCCGGTGAGCAGTTCTTC
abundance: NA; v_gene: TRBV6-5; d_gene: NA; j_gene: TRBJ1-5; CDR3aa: CASSSFDGLNQPQHF; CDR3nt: TGTGCCAGCAGTTCGTTCGACGGACTCAATCAGCCCCAGCATTTT
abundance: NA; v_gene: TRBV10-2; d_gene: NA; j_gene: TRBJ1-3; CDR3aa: CASSESSDLHTIYF; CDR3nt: TGCGCCAGCAGTGAGTCCTCGGATTTGCACACCATATATTTT
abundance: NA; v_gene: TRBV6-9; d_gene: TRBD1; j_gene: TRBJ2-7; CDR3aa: CASSYTWPGTGHYGAYEQYF; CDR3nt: TGTGCCAGCAGTTACACATGGCCCGGGACAGGGCACTATGGGGCCTACGAGCAGTACTTC
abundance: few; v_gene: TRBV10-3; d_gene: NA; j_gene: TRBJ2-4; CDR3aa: CAISEELTTIPNIQYF; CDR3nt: TGTGCCATCAGTGAGGAGTTGACTACGATACCGAACATTCAGTACTTC
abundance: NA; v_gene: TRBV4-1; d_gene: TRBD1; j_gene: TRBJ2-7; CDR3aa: CASSQVDRGLYEQYF; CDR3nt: TGTGCCAGCAGCCAAGTGGACAGGGGACTCTACGAGCAGTACTTC
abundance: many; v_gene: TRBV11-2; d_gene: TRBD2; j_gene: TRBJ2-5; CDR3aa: CASSLHGGVETQYF; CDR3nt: TGTGCCAGCAGCTTACACGGGGGGGTAGAGACCCAGTACTTC
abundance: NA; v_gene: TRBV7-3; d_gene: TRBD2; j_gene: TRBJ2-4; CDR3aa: CASSRLAGGLNIQYF; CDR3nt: TGTGCCAGCAGCCGACTAGCGGGAGGGCTGAACATTCAGTACTTC
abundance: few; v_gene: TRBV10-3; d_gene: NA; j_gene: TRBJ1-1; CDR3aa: CAISSGDTEAFF; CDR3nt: TGTGCCATCAGTTCAGGGGACACTGAAGCTTTCTTT
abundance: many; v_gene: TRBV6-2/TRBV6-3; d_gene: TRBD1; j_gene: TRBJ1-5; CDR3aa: CASRLQGGNQPQHF; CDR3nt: TGTGCCAGCAGATTACAGGGGGGCAATCAGCCCCAGCATTTT
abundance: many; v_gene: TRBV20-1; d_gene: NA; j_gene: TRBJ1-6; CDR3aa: CSARRSGDSPLHF; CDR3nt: TGCAGTGCTAGGAGGTCGGGTGATTCACCCCTCCACTTT
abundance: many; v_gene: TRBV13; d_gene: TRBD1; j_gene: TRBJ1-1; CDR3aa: CASTDSGQTFNTEAFF; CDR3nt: TGTGCCAGCACCGACTCGGGACAGACCTTTAACACTGAAGCTTTCTTT
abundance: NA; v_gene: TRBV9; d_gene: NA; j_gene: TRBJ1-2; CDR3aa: CASSVGDGANYGYTF; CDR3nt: TGTGCCAGCAGCGTAGGGGACGGCGCTAACTATGGCTACACCTTC
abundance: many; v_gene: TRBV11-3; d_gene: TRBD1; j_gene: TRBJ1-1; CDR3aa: CASSSSGTGGEAFF; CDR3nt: TGTGCCAGCAGCTCGTCCGGGACAGGGGGTGAAGCTTTCTTT
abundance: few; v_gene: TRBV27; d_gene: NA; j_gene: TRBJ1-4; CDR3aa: CASSSPHRNEKLFF; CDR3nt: TGTGCCAGCAGTAGCCCGCATCGGAACGAAAAACTGTTTTTT
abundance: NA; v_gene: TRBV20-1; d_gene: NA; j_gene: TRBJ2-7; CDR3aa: CSAPGFMSAYEQYF; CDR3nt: TGCAGTGCCCCGGGTTTCATGTCCGCCTACGAGCAGTACTTC
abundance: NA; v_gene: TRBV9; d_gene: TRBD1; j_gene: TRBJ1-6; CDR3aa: CASSGGQTNSPLHF; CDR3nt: TGTGCCAGCAGCGGGGGACAGACTAATTCACCCCTCCACTTT
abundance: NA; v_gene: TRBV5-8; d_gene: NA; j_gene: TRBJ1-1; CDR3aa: CASSLYGLSPPAEAFF; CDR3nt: TGTGCCAGCAGCTTGTACGGCCTCAGCCCCCCCGCTGAAGCTTTCTTT
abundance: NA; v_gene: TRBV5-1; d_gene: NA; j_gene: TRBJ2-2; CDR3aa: CVSSLGTGLTGELFF; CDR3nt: TGCGTCAGCAGCTTGGGAACAGGGTTGACCGGGGAGCTGTTTTTT
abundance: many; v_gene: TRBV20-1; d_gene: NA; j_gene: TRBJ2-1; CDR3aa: CSASPSGTPTDEQFF; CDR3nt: TGCAGTGCTAGTCCCTCGGGGACCCCCACAGATGAGCAGTTCTTC
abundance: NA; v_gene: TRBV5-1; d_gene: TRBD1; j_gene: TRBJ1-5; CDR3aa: CASSPSDRGLPHSNQPQHF; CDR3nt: TGCGCCAGCAGCCCTTCGGACAGGGGGCTTCCCCATAGCAATCAGCCCCAGCATTTT
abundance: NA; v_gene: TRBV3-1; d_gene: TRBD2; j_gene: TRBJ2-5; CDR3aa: CAGSQRTSGAYQETQYF; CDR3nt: TGTGCCGGCAGCCAAAGGACTAGCGGGGCTTACCAAGAGACCCAGTACTTC
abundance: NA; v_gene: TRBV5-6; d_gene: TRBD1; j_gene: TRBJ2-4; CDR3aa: CASSLTGTGVPSTWVAKNIQYF; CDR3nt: TGTGCCAGCAGCTTGACCGGGACAGGTGTACCATCAACCTGGGTAGCCAAAAACATTCAGTACTTC
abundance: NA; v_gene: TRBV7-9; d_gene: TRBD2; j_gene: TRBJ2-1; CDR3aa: CASSFSSGRAYNEQFF; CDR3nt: TGTGCCAGCAGCTTCTCTAGCGGGAGAGCATACAATGAGCAGTTCTTC
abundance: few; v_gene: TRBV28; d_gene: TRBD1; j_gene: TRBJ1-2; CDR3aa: CASSLGTGKIGYTF; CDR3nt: TGTGCCAGCAGCCTGGGGACAGGGAAAATAGGCTACACCTTC
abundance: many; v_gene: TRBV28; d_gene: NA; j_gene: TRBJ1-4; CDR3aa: CASSLIGSATNEKLFF; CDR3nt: TGTGCCAGCAGTTTAATCGGGAGTGCAACTAATGAAAAACTGTTTTTT
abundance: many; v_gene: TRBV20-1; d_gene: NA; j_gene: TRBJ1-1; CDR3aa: CSAPGRGTEAFF; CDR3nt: TGCAGTGCCCCAGGGCGGGGCACTGAAGCTTTCTTT
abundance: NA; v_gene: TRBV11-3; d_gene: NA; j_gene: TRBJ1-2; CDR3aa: CASSLRPPGLGYGYTF; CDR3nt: TGTGCCAGCAGCTTACGCCCCCCAGGGCTTGGCTATGGCTACACCTTC
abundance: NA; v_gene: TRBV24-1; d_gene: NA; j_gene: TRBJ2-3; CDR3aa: CATGSTGDADTQYF; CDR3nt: TGTGCCACCGGCTCTACGGGAGACGCAGATACGCAGTATTTT
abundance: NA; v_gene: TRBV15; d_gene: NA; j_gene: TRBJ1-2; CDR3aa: CATSRDFLGYTF; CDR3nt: TGTGCCACCAGCAGGGATTTCTTGGGCTACACCTTC
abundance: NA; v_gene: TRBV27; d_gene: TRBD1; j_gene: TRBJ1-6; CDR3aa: CASSFRQGNSPLHF; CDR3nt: TGTGCCAGCAGTTTTCGACAGGGGAATTCACCCCTCCACTTT